This is a list of T cell receptor beta chains from one sample in a study of shared clonotypes between healthy human individuals. This table comes from immunoSEQ multiplex PCR, and its TCRdb copy is limited to in-frame clones, with some not included. The sample includes around 2.5 million clones, approximately 93% of them seen just once. Sequencing was done on a sample of naive CD4+ T cells from PBMCs. The receptors originated from a man between 18 and 29 years old in good health. Some clones in this sample may be carry-over from other donors' samples. Each CDR3 is given with its conserved first and last residue. Fields, in order: J gene, clone size, D gene, V gene, CDR3 DNA, CDR3 protein. A D gene is named only where the DNA matches it firmly. Expanded clones get a size class; other rows say once, few or many, or leave the size out.

J: TRBJ2-7; size: NA; D: TRBD2; V: TRBV5-1; DNA: TGCGCCAGCAGCTGGACTAGCGGGCCTTTCCGGGGCGAGCAGTACTTC; CDR3: CASSWTSGPFRGEQYF
J: TRBJ2-3; size: NA; D: NA; V: TRBV20-1; DNA: TGCAGTGCGCACCGCACAGATACGCAGTATTTT; CDR3: CSAHRTDTQYF
J: TRBJ2-2; size: NA; D: NA; V: TRBV7-9; DNA: TGTGCCAGCAGCTTAGGGGTGGGGCACACCGGGGAGCTGTTTTTT; CDR3: CASSLGVGHTGELFF
J: TRBJ2-2; size: NA; D: NA; V: TRBV2; DNA: TGTGCCAGCAGCCATGGGGGTGCCAGAGCGAACACCGGGGAGCTGTTTTTT; CDR3: CASSHGGARANTGELFF
J: TRBJ2-2; size: NA; D: NA; V: TRBV6-6; DNA: TGTGCCAGCAGTGCCCTCTTGGCCGGGGAGCTGTTTTTT; CDR3: CASSALLAGELFF
J: TRBJ2-3; size: once; D: NA; V: TRBV4-3; DNA: TGCGCCAGCAGCCCGGCCCCGGGCAGAGGACGTTCAGATACGCAGTATTTT; CDR3: CASSPAPGRGRSDTQYF
J: TRBJ2-5; size: NA; D: NA; V: TRBV10-3; DNA: TGTGCCATCAGTGACGGGACGCGGGAGACCCAGTACTTC; CDR3: CAISDGTRETQYF
J: TRBJ2-5; size: once; D: NA; V: TRBV9; DNA: TGTGCCAGCAGCCTCCAGCCATCCGCCCACGGGACCCGAGAGACCCAGTACTTC; CDR3: CASSLQPSAHGTRETQYF
J: TRBJ1-1; size: NA; D: TRBD1; V: TRBV5-1; DNA: TGCGCCAGCAGCTCCCGACCCCGACAGGGAGGGAATACTGAAGCTTTCTTT; CDR3: CASSSRPRQGGNTEAFF
J: TRBJ2-1; size: NA; D: TRBD2; V: TRBV6-6; DNA: TGTGCCAGCAGTTCGTCCGGGACTAGCGGGAATGAGCAGTTCTTC; CDR3: CASSSSGTSGNEQFF
J: TRBJ2-7; size: NA; D: NA; V: TRBV6-5; DNA: TGTGCCAGCAGTTACTCAACAGCTTCAGGAGAGCAGTACTTC; CDR3: CASSYSTASGEQYF
J: TRBJ1-4; size: few; D: TRBD1; V: TRBV5-1; DNA: TGCGCCAGCAGCTCGGGACAGGCTAATGAAAAACTGTTTTTT; CDR3: CASSSGQANEKLFF
J: TRBJ2-7; size: NA; D: TRBD2; V: TRBV7-8; DNA: TGTGCCAGCAGCAAGGCGGGGGGTTACGAGCAGTACTTC; CDR3: CASSKAGGYEQYF
J: TRBJ2-7; size: NA; D: NA; V: TRBV28; DNA: TGTGCCAGCCTGGAAGGGGGTAACACCTACGAGCAGTACTTC; CDR3: CASLEGGNTYEQYF
J: TRBJ1-1; size: NA; D: NA; V: TRBV7-9; DNA: TGTGCCAGCAGCCCACGGAGGGGAATCGCTGAAGCTTTCTTT; CDR3: CASSPRRGIAEAFF
J: TRBJ1-1; size: few; D: NA; V: TRBV6-5; DNA: TGTGCCAGCAGTAGACGACAGTACACTGAAGCTTTCTTT; CDR3: CASSRRQYTEAFF
J: TRBJ2-1; size: NA; D: NA; V: TRBV6-6; DNA: TGTGCCAGCAGTTACTTTTTCCCGACAGAAAATGAGCAGTTCTTC; CDR3: CASSYFFPTENEQFF
J: TRBJ2-1; size: once; D: NA; V: TRBV15; DNA: TGTGCCACCAGCAGAGGGGGAGCGGCCTGGAGGGATGAGCAGTTCTTC; CDR3: CATSRGGAAWRDEQFF
J: TRBJ2-3; size: NA; D: NA; V: TRBV4-1; DNA: TGCGCCAGCAGCCTTCAAAACACAGATACGCAGTATTTT; CDR3: CASSLQNTDTQYF
J: TRBJ2-4; size: NA; D: TRBD1; V: TRBV5-1; DNA: TGCGCCAGCAGCCCGGACAGGGGGTCGGCCAAAAACATTCAGTACTTC; CDR3: CASSPDRGSAKNIQYF
J: TRBJ1-1; size: NA; D: TRBD1; V: TRBV11-2; DNA: TGTGCCAGCAGCTTAGGGAGACAGGGACAAGGTGAAGCTTTCTTT; CDR3: CASSLGRQGQGEAFF
J: TRBJ2-5; size: NA; D: TRBD2; V: TRBV7-3; DNA: TGTGCCAGCAGCTTAATTGCGGGAGCTCAAGAGACCCAGTACTTC; CDR3: CASSLIAGAQETQYF
J: TRBJ2-7; size: NA; D: NA; V: TRBV11-2; DNA: TGTGCCAGCAGCCTCCCCCGTCAGGCAGGGGCCTCAGCCTCCTACGAGCAGTACTTC; CDR3: CASSLPRQAGASASYEQYF
J: TRBJ2-1; size: NA; D: TRBD2; V: TRBV5-4; DNA: TGTGCCAGCACCCCCGCGGGAGGGAGCTCCTACAATGAGCAGTTCTTC; CDR3: CASTPAGGSSYNEQFF
J: TRBJ2-7; size: NA; D: TRBD1; V: TRBV19; DNA: TGTGCCAGTTCGTCACTCGGAACAGGGGGCTCCACCTACGAGCAGTACTTC; CDR3: CASSSLGTGGSTYEQYF
J: TRBJ2-7; size: NA; D: NA; V: TRBV2; DNA: TGTGCCAGCAGGGAGCAGGTGTTCGAGCAGTACTTC; CDR3: CASREQVFEQYF
J: TRBJ2-3; size: once; D: TRBD2; V: TRBV4-1; DNA: TGCGCCACAAGTGGGAGCGGGAGGGTAGGGGATACGCAGTATTTT; CDR3: CATSGSGRVGDTQYF
J: TRBJ2-7; size: NA; D: NA; V: TRBV6-4; DNA: TGTGCCAGCAGTGATGGGGACGCAACCTACGAGCAGTACTTC; CDR3: CASSDGDATYEQYF
J: TRBJ2-5; size: NA; D: NA; V: TRBV5-1; DNA: TGCGCCAGCAGCTTAAACCCTACATCGTACCAAGAGACCCAGTACTTC; CDR3: CASSLNPTSYQETQYF
J: TRBJ1-2; size: NA; D: NA; V: TRBV6-1; DNA: TGTGCCAGCAGTGACCTTGACTATGGCTACACCTTC; CDR3: CASSDLDYGYTF
J: TRBJ2-3; size: NA; D: NA; V: TRBV29-1; DNA: TGCAGCGCTCAGTGGGACTCAGCAGATACGCAGTATTTT; CDR3: CSAQWDSADTQYF
J: TRBJ1-2; size: NA; D: TRBD1; V: TRBV28; DNA: TGTGCCAGCAGTAACTCCTGGGCAGGGGGCGACTATGGCTACACCTTC; CDR3: CASSNSWAGGDYGYTF
J: TRBJ2-5; size: NA; D: NA; V: TRBV18; DNA: TGTGCCAGCTCACCACGGGCTACCTCTCGGGAGACCCAGTACTTC; CDR3: CASSPRATSRETQYF
J: TRBJ2-3; size: NA; D: NA; V: TRBV12-1; DNA: TGTGCCAGCAGCTTTAAGCGGGAGTGTGCAGATACGCAGTATTTT; CDR3: CASSFKRECADTQYF
J: TRBJ1-5; size: few; D: NA; V: TRBV19; DNA: TGTGCCAGTAGTCGTGGGGTGCAGCCCCAGCATTTT; CDR3: CASSRGVQPQHF
J: TRBJ1-1; size: NA; D: NA; V: TRBV29-1; DNA: TGCAGCGCCCCTGGGCAGCCGGACACTGAAGCTTTCTTT; CDR3: CSAPGQPDTEAFF
J: TRBJ2-1; size: NA; D: TRBD2; V: TRBV6-6; DNA: TGTGCCACCCTAGCGGGAAAATCTATCGGGAATGAGCAGTTCTTC; CDR3: CATLAGKSIGNEQFF
J: TRBJ1-1; size: NA; D: NA; V: TRBV18; DNA: TGTGCCAGCTCGCCTACCAGAGGGGCGAACACTGAAGCTTTCTTT; CDR3: CASSPTRGANTEAFF
J: TRBJ2-5; size: NA; D: NA; V: TRBV5-3; DNA: TGTGCCAGAAGCTTGGTTAGTGGGACAGAGACCCAGTACTTC; CDR3: CARSLVSGTETQYF
J: TRBJ1-2; size: NA; D: TRBD1; V: TRBV5-1; DNA: TGCGCCAGCAGCTTGCCGGGACAGGGGTTGGGTGGCTACACCTTC; CDR3: CASSLPGQGLGGYTF
J: TRBJ1-4; size: once; D: TRBD1; V: TRBV6-5; DNA: TGTGCCAGCAGCCGGACAGGGTTAGGAGAAAAACTGTTTTTT; CDR3: CASSRTGLGEKLFF
J: TRBJ1-2; size: NA; D: NA; V: TRBV7-9; DNA: TGTGCCAGCAGCTTAGTGAAACCCTATGGCTACACCTTC; CDR3: CASSLVKPYGYTF
J: TRBJ1-6; size: NA; D: NA; V: TRBV20-1; DNA: TGCAGTGCTAGAGATCGATCACCCCTCCACTTT; CDR3: CSARDRSPLHF
J: TRBJ1-3; size: NA; D: NA; V: TRBV5-1; DNA: TGCGCCAGCAGCTTCTCAGGGGTGAGAGGAAACACCATATATTTT; CDR3: CASSFSGVRGNTIYF
J: TRBJ2-7; size: NA; D: NA; V: TRBV18; DNA: TGTGCCAGCTCATCAAACAGGGTAGGAGAGCAGTACTTC; CDR3: CASSSNRVGEQYF
J: TRBJ2-7; size: NA; D: NA; V: TRBV18; DNA: TGTGCCAGCTCACCACAGGGGGATACCTACGAGCAGTACTTC; CDR3: CASSPQGDTYEQYF
J: TRBJ1-1; size: few; D: NA; V: TRBV6-5; DNA: TGTGCCAGCAGTTACTCAGCGGGGAACACTGAAGCTTTCTTT; CDR3: CASSYSAGNTEAFF
J: TRBJ2-7; size: NA; D: TRBD1; V: TRBV30; DNA: TGTGCCTGGGGGACAGGGGCGGACTACGAGCAGTACTTC; CDR3: CAWGTGADYEQYF
J: TRBJ2-7; size: once; D: NA; V: TRBV2; DNA: TGTGGGTCGGGGGGCGGCTACGAGCAGTACTTC; CDR3: CGSGGGYEQYF
J: TRBJ2-3; size: NA; D: TRBD2; V: TRBV2; DNA: TGTGCCAGCAGTGGGCGGAAAAGCGGGATGGGCACAGATACGCAGTATTTT; CDR3: CASSGRKSGMGTDTQYF
J: TRBJ2-5; size: NA; D: NA; V: TRBV4-1; DNA: TGCGCCAGCAGCCCCCCCGACCAAGAGACCCAGTACTTC; CDR3: CASSPPDQETQYF